The entry below describes one TCR beta chain. Trimming removed 1 base from V and 9 bases from J; junction bases left unmatched: 8. The CDR3 sequence is 15 residues long. CDR1 is LGHDT and CDR2 is YNNKEL in the germline V gene (reference sequence). TCRdb itself ran the RT-PCR reads through MiXCR, one entry per CDR3 protein. Of almost 700,000 distinct CDR3 sequences detected, 13% to 15% appear once; the ten largest clones hold 3.6%. The V gene is TRBV3-1, the J gene TRBJ2-1, with TRBD2 matching over 8 bases. The sample comprised memory CD4+ T cells from blood. This clonotype was sampled from a female donor in good health, serving as a healthy control. The CDR3 nucleotides are TGTGCCAGCAGCCAAGGTTCGGGAGGGAGGGGTGAGCAGTTCTTC. This sequence encodes CASSQGSGGRGEQFF.